This TCR beta chain was recovered during a study of Ad26.COV2.S vaccination and SARS-CoV-2 variants. The CDR3 has 14 residues. The germline V gene has CDR1 LNHDA and CDR2 SQIVND (reference sequence). The junction had 6 bases not matched to a gene; V was cut back by 6 bases and J by 4 bases. Noted treatment: some 20 received Ad26.COV2.S at low or high dose, single or two shots; 5 received placebo; per-sample allocation not given. All samples were drawn on day 63, counting from the first vaccine or placebo injection. Profiling relied on immunoSEQ multiplex PCR, and the TCRdb table lists in-frame clones only, not all of them. The table lists about 350,000 clones, around 86% of them singletons.

Sequencing used peripheral blood, obtained in a trial of Ad26.COV2.S vaccine versus placebo. This sequence originates from a person aged 18-65 years who received the Ad26.COV2.S COVID-19 vaccine or a placebo. The V call is TRBV19, the J call TRBJ1-5; 7 nucleotides agree with TRBD1. CDR3: CASRQPGGNQPQHF. CDR3 bases: TGTGCCAGTAGACAACCAGGGGGTAATCAGCCCCAGCATTTT.